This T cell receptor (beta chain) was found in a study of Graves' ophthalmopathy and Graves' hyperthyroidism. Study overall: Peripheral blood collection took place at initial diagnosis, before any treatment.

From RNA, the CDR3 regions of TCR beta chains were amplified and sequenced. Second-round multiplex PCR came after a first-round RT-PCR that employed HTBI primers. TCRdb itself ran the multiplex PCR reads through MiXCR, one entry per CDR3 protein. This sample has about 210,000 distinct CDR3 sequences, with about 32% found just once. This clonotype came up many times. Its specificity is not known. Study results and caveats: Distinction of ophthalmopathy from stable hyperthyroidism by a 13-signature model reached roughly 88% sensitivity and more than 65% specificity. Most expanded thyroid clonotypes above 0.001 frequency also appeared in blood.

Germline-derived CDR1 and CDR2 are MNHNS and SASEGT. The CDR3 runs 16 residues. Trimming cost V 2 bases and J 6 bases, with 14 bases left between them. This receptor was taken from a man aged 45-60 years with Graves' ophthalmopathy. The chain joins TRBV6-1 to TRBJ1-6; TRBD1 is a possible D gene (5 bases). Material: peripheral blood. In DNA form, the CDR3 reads TGTGCCAGCAGTGAATGGGTGGGACCGGTTAATTCACCCCTCCACTTT. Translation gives CASSEWVGPVNSPLHF.